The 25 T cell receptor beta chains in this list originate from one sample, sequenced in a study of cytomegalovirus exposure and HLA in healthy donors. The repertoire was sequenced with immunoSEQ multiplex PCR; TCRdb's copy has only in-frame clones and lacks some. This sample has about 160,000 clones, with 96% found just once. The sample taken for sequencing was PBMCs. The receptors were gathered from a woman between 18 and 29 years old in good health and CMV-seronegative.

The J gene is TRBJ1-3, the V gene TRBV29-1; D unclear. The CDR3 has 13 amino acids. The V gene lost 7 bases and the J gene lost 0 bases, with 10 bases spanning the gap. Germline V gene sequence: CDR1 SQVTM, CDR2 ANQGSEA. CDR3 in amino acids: CSASPLSGNTIYF. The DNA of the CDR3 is TGCAGCGCATCCCCACTCTCTGGAAACACCATATATTTT.

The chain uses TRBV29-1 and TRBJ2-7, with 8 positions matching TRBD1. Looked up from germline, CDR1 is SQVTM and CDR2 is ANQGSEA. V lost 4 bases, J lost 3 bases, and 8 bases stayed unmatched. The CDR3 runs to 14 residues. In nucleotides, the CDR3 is TGCAGCGTTGGGAGAACAGGGGGAATCTACGAGCAGTACTTC. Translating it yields CSVGRTGGIYEQYF.

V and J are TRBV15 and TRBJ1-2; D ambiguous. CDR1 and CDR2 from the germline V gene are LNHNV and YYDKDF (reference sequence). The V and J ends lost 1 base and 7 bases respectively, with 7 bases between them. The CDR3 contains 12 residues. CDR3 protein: CATSRGLAGYTF. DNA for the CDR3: TGTGCCACCAGCAGAGGGCTTGCTGGCTACACCTTC. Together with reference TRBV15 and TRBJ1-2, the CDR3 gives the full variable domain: DAMVIQNPRYQVTQFGKPVTLSCSQTLNHNVMYWYQQKSSQAPKLLFHYYDKDFNNEADTPDNFQSRRPNTSFCFLDIRSPGLGDTAMYLCATSRGLAGYTFGSGTRLTVV.

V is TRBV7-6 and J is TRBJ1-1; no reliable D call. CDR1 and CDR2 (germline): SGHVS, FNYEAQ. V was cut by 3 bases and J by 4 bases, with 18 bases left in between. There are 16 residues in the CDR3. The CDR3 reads CASSLGAGGSSTEAFF. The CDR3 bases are TGTGCCAGCAGCTTGGGAGCGGGAGGGTCGAGCACTGAAGCTTTCTTT. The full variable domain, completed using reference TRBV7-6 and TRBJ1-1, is GAGVSQSPRYKVTKRGQDVALRCDPISGHVSLYWYRQALGQGPEFLTYFNYEAQQDKSGLPNDRFSAERPEGSISTLTIQRTEQRDSAMYRCASSLGAGGSSTEAFFGQGTRLTVV.

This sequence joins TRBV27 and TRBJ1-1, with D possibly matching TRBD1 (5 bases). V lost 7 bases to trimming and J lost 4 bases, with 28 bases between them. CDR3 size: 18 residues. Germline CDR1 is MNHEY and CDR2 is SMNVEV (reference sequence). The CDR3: CASKDIGAGFGGVTEAFF. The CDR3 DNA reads TGTGCCAGCAAAGATATTGGGGCAGGATTCGGGGGTGTCACTGAAGCTTTCTTT.

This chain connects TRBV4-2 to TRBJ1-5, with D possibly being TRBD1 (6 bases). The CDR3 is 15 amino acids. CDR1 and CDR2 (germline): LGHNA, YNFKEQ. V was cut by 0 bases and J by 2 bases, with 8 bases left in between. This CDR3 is CASSQEQGGNQPQHF. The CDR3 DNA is TGTGCCAGCAGCCAAGAACAGGGCGGCAATCAGCCCCAGCATTTT.

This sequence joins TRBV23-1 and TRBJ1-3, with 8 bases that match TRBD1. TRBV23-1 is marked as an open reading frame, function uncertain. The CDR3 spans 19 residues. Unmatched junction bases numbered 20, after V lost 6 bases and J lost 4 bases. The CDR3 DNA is TGCGCCAGCAGCCATGGGATTTGGACAGGGCTTTCGGGGGGAAACACCATATATTTT. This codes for CASSHGIWTGLSGGNTIYF.

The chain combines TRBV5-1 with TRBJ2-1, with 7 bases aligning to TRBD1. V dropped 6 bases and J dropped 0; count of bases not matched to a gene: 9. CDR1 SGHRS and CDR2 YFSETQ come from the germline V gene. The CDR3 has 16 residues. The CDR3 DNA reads TGCGCCAGCAACACCGGACAGGAGAGCTCCTACAATGAGCAGTTCTTC. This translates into CASNTGQESSYNEQFF.

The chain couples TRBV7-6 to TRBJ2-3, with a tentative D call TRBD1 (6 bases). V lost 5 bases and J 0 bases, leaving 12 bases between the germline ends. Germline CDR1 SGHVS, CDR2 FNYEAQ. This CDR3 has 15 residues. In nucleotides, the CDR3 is TGTGCCAGCAGCCTAGGACAGCCTAGCACAGATACGCAGTATTTT. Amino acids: CASSLGQPSTDTQYF.

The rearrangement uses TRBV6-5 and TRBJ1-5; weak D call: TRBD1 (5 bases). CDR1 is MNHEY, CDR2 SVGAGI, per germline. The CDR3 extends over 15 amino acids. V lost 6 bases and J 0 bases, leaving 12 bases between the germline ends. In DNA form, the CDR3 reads TGTGCCAGCAGCCGCCAGGGCCGTAGCAATCAGCCCCAGCATTTT. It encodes CASSRQGRSNQPQHF.

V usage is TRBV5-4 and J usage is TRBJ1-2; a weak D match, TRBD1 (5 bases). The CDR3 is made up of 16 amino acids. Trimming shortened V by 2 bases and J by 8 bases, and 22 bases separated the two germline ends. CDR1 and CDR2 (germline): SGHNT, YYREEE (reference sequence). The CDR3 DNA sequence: TGTGCCAGCAGCTTAGGGAGGGTCTTTCAGGGAAGGGGCTACACCTTC. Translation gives CASSLGRVFQGRGYTF.

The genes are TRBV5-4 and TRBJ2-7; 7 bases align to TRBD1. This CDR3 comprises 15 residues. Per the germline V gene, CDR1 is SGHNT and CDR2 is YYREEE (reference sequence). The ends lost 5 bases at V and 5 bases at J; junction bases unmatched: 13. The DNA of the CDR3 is TGTGCCAGCAGAAAGGCCGGGACAGCAAGGGACGAGCAGTACTTC. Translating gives CASRKAGTARDEQYF.

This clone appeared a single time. CDR3 bases: TGTGCCTGGAGGGCCGGGGGAGCGAAGTTCTTC. Translation gives CAWRAGGAKFF. The V gene is TRBV30, the J gene TRBJ2-1; possibly TRBD2 for D (6 bases). The CDR3 contains 11 residues. Germline CDR1 reads GTSNPN; CDR2 reads SVGIG (reference sequence). Trimming stripped 3 bases from V and 14 bases from J, with 14 bases between.

CDR3 sequence: CASSSIPVGGGYTF. CDR3 nucleotide sequence: TGTGCCAGCTCATCGATACCGGTGGGAGGTGGCTACACCTTC. The V and J genes are TRBV18 and TRBJ1-2; D is undetermined. Trimming took 5 bases from V and 7 from J, leaving 17 bases between them. This CDR3 comprises 14 residues. In germline, CDR1 is KGHSH, CDR2 LQKENI.

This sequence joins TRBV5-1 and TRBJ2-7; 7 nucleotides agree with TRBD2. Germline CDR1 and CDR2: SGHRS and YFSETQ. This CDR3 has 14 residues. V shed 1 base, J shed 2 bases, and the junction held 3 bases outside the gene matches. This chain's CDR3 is CASSLREGTYEQYF. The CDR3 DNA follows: TGCGCCAGCAGCTTGAGGGAGGGAACCTACGAGCAGTACTTC.

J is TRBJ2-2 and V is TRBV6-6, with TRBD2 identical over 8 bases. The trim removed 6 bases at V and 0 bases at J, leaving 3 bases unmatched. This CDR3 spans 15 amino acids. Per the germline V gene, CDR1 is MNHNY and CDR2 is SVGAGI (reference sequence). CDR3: CASSRGGTNTGELFF. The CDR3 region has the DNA TGTGCCAGCAGCCGCGGGGGGACGAACACCGGGGAGCTGTTTTTT.

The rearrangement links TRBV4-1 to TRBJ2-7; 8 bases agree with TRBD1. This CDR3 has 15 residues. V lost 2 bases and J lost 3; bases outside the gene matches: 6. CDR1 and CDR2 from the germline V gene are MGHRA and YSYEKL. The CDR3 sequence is CASSQPTTGVYEQYF. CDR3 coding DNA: TGCGCCAGCAGCCAACCCACGACAGGGGTCTACGAGCAGTACTTC.

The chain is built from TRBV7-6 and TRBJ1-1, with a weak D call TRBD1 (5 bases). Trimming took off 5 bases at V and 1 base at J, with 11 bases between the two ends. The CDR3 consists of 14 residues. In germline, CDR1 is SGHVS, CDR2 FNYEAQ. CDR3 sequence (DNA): TGTGCCAGCAGCCCACAGGTCGGGAACACTGAAGCTTTCTTT. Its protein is CASSPQVGNTEAFF.

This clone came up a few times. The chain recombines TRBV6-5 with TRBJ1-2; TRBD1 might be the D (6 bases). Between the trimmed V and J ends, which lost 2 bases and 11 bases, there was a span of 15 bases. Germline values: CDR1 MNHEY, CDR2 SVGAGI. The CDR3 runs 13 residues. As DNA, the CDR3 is TGTGCCAGCAGTTACGTACAGGGTTTGGAGTACACCTTC. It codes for CASSYVQGLEYTF.

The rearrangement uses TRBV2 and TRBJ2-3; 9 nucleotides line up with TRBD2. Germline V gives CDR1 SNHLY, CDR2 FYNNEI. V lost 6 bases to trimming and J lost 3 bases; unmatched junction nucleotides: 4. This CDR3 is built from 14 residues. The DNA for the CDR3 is TGTGCCAGCAGAGAGACTAGCGGAACAGATACGCAGTATTTT. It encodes CASRETSGTDTQYF.

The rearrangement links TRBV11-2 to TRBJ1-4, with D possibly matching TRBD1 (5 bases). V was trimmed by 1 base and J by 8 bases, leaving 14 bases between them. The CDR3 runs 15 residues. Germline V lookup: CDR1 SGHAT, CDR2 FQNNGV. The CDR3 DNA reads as TGTGCCAGCAGCTTAGGAGGGAGGGGCAGCGAAAAACTGTTTTTT. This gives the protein CASSLGGRGSEKLFF.

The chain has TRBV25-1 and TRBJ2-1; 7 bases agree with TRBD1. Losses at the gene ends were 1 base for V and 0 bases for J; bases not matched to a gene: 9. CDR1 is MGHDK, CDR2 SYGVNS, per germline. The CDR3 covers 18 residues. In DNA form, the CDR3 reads TGTGCCAGCAGTGAATGGAGACAGGGCCCGAGCTCCTACAATGAGCAGTTCTTC. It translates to CASSEWRQGPSSYNEQFF.

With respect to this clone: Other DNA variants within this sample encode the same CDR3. This chain's CDR3 is CASSERGNTIYF. The DNA of the CDR3 is TGTGCCAGCAGTGAACGTGGAAACACCATATATTTT. J is TRBJ1-3 and V is TRBV2; no clear D. V gave up 2 bases and J gave up 3 bases, with 2 bases separating them. Germline V lookup: CDR1 SNHLY, CDR2 FYNNEI. The CDR3 totals 12 residues.

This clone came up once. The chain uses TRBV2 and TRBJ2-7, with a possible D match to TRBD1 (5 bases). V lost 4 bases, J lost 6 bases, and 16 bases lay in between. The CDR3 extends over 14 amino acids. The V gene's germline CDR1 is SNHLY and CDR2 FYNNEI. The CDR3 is CASSGARAPSEQYF. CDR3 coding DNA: TGTGCCAGCAGTGGGGCCAGGGCCCCAAGCGAGCAGTACTTC.

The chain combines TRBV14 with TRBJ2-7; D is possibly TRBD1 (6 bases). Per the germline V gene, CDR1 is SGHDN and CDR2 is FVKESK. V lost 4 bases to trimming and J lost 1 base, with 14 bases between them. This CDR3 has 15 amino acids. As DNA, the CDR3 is TGTGCCAGCAGCCGAGACAGGATACGATCCTACGAGCAGTACTTC. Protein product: CASSRDRIRSYEQYF.